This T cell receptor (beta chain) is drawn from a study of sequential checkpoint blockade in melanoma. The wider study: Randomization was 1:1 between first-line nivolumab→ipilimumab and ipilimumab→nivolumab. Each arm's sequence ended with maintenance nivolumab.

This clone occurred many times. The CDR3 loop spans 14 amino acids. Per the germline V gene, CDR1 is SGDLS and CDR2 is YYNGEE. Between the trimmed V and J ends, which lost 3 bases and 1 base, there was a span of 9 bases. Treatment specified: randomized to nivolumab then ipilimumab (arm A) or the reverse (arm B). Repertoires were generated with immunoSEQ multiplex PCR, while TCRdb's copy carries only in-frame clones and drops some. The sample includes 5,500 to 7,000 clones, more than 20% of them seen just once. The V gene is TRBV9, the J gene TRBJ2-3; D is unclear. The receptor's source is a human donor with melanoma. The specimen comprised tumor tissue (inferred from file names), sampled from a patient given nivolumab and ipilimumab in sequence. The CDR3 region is CASSASGRTDTQYF. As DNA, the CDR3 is TGTGCCAGCAGCGCCTCGGGTCGCACAGATACGCAGTATTTT.